Detailed here is one TCR beta chain. Its antigen remains unidentified. This was the immunoSEQ v3.0 assay at survey level. TCRdb's table, derived via immunoSEQ multiplex PCR, lists solely in-frame clones and lacks some. The data contain over 35,000 clones, 65% to 90% of them singletons. Germline V gene sequence: CDR1 MNHEY, CDR2 SMNVEV (reference sequence). Trimming pared 5 bases from V and 4 bases from J, leaving 18 bases between. CDR3 length: 15 amino acids. This sample stems from a study of long-term antiretroviral therapy in people with HIV. General observations from the study: Repertoires from HIV showed CDR3 length ranges narrower than those of controls. Blood in the study was drawn between the mid-2000s and the late 2010s, possibly under older ART regimens, which may be less effective than current ones.

This sequence was found in a man younger than 35 with HIV. The specimen was unsorted PBMCs, collected 1.5 years after starting antiretroviral therapy. The chain has TRBV27 and TRBJ2-7; D unclear. In DNA, the CDR3 is TGTGCCAGCAGTCCCGCTTCAATTCCCGCGTACGAGCAGTACTTC. Its protein is CASSPASIPAYEQYF.